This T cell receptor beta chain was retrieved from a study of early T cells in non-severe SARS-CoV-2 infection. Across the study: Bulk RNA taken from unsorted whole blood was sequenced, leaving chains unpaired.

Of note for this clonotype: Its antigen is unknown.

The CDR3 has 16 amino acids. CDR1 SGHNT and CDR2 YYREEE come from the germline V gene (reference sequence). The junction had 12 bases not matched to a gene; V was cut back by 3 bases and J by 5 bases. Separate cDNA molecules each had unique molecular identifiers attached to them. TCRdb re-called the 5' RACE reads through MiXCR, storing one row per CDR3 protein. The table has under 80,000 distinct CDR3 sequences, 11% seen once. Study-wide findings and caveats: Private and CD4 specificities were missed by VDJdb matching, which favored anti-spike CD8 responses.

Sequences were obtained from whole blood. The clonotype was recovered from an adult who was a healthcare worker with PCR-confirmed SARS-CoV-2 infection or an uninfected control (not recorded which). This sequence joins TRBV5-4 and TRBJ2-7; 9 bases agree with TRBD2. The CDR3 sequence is CASSSPGTSPIHEQYF. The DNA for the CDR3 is TGTGCCAGCAGCTCACCCGGGACTAGCCCGATACACGAGCAGTACTTC. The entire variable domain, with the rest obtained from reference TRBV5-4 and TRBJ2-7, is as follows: ETGVTQSPTHLIKTRGQQVTLRCSSQSGHNTVSWYQQALGQGPQFIFQYYREEENGRGNFPPRFSGLQFPNYSSELNVNALELDDSALYLCASSSPGTSPIHEQYFGPGTRLTVT.